This T cell receptor beta chain was captured by sequencing in a study of glioma-infiltrating T cells. Using RNA template, CDR3s of TCR alpha and beta were amplified with iRepertoire arm-PCR. TCRdb re-derived calls from the multiplex PCR reads in MiXCR, one entry per CDR3 protein. The table lists 100,000 to 150,000 distinct CDR3 sequences, around 23% of them singletons, with over 12% in the top ten. The CDR3 has 15 residues. The V gene lost 1 base and the J gene lost 6 bases, with 13 bases spanning the gap. Germline lookup yields CDR1 SGHNT and CDR2 YYREEE (reference sequence). This clonotype was sampled from a human donor with low-grade glioma or glioblastoma, undergoing nonglioma brain surgery, or in good health (not recorded which). This rearrangement joins TRBV5-4 to TRBJ1-4; D gene ambiguous. Sample: glioma tissue, nonneoplastic brain tissue, or PBMCs (not recorded which). The CDR3 loop is CASSLKGMRDEKLFF. CDR3 nucleotide sequence: TGTGCCAGCAGCTTGAAAGGGATGAGGGATGAAAAACTGTTTTTT.